These T cell receptor beta chains were read from a single sample in a study of blood T cell repertoires in COVID-19. Sequencing used immunoSEQ multiplex PCR; TCRdb keeps in-frame clones, though not all of them. This table holds about 25,000 clones, over 70% found once. Sequenced: peripheral blood. All receptors come from a man in his fifties with active or convalescent COVID-19. CDR3s include the opening cysteine and the closing phenylalanine or tryptophan. The order of the fields is clone size, J gene, V gene, D gene, CDR3 protein, CDR3 DNA. The D gene is left open where the match is weak. Some rows have no size entry. The others give once, few or many, or a class for an expanded clone.

>NA|TRBJ2-2|TRBV9|NA
CASSVSSDSNTGELFF
TGTGCCAGCAGCGTATCGAGCGATTCGAACACCGGGGAGCTGTTTTTT
>NA|TRBJ1-1|TRBV7-2|NA
CASSPGGQNTEAFF
TGTGCCAGCAGCCCAGGTGGTCAAAACACTGAAGCTTTCTTT
>NA|TRBJ2-5|TRBV6-1|NA
CASSDPTRVETQYF
TGTGCCAGCAGTGACCCTACTAGAGTGGAGACCCAGTACTTC
>NA|TRBJ2-7|TRBV18|NA
CASSETTPQVSYEQYF
TGTGCCAGCTCAGAAACCACACCCCAGGTCTCCTACGAGCAGTACTTC
>NA|TRBJ2-5|TRBV6-5|TRBD1
CASSYTGVETQYF
TGTGCCAGCAGTTACACAGGGGTTGAGACCCAGTACTTC
>NA|TRBJ1-2|TRBV4-1|NA
CASSQDLGAGYTF
TGCGCCAGCAGCCAAGATTTGGGGGCTGGCTACACCTTC
>NA|TRBJ2-5|TRBV13|NA
CASSLLQETQYF
TGTGCCAGCAGCCTCCTCCAAGAGACCCAGTACTTC
>NA|TRBJ1-1|TRBV4-1|NA
CASSQGEGNTEAFF
TGCGCCAGCAGCCAGGGTGAGGGGAACACTGAAGCTTTCTTT
>NA|TRBJ2-1|TRBV18|TRBD2
CASSPAGTRDEQFF
TGTGCCAGCTCACCCGCCGGGACTAGGGATGAGCAGTTCTTC
>NA|TRBJ2-5|TRBV7-3|NA
CASSLELSEAQYF
TGTGCCAGCAGCTTAGAACTATCCGAGGCCCAGTACTTC
>NA|TRBJ1-2|TRBV28|NA
CASREGGNGYTF
TGTGCCAGCAGAGAGGGAGGAAACGGCTACACCTTC
>few|TRBJ1-2|TRBV12-3/TRBV12-4|TRBD1
CASSLDRGHGYTF
TGTGCCAGCAGTTTAGACAGGGGGCACGGCTACACCTTC
>NA|TRBJ2-7|TRBV7-6|NA
CASSLEFGSYEQYF
TGTGCCAGCAGCTTAGAGTTCGGGTCCTACGAGCAGTACTTC
>NA|TRBJ1-4|TRBV27|TRBD1
CARKDRVPEKLFF
TGTGCCAGAAAAGACAGGGTCCCCGAAAAACTGTTTTTT
>NA|TRBJ1-6|TRBV6-1|NA
CASSEGLQRLGSPLHF
TGTGCCAGCAGTGAGGGACTTCAGAGACTGGGCTCACCCCTCCACTTT